The present T cell receptor beta chain was sequenced within a study of beta chain features in type 1 diabetes. All of the isolated RNA was reverse transcribed, so expressed TCRB transcripts were sequenced. Produced via immunoSEQ multiplex PCR; TCRdb's table is partial and in-frame only. The sample consists of 300,000 to 450,000 clones, around 20% of them appearing once. This clone was seen a few times. The ends were cut back, 5 bases at V and 9 bases at J, with 19 bases in the middle. The CDR3 runs 13 residues. Germline assignment: CDR1 GTSNPN and CDR2 SVGIG (reference sequence). The receptor was derived from a woman between 18 and 29 years old in good health. The sequenced sample was naive CD4+ T cells from blood. This chain uses TRBV30 with TRBJ1-2; D ambiguous. This CDR3 is CAWSPSGGRSYTF. The CDR3 coding sequence is TGTGCCTGGTCGCCCTCAGGAGGCAGAAGCTACACCTTC.